This entry features one TCR beta chain sequence. The antigen it recognizes is unknown. This sample stems from a study of cytomegalovirus exposure and HLA in healthy donors (dated by TCRdb to 2015 to 2018). For the wider study: An earlier analysis of roughly 610 of the donors reported about 280 Gb of sequence data and 117 million unique TCR beta sequences obtained from some 200 million T cells. About 320 gigabases of sequencing data and approximately 85 million unique TCR sequences were included in an early release covering roughly 600 HLA-typed donors. Of the roughly 430 genotyped donors, about 84% fell in the genetic ancestry cluster associated with self-reported Caucasian donors. The study was designed to test whether signatures of past pathogen exposure could be identified by cataloging public T cell receptors. Using immunosequencing, the study profiled T cell repertoires from 666 subjects and related those repertoires to cytomegalovirus serostatus. Along with the roughly 700-subject first cohort, a separate validation cohort of 120 different subjects was used. To predict cytomegalovirus infection status, the study brought together high-throughput TCR immunosequencing, statistical association of individual TCRs with disease status, and machine learning. In a later analysis, previously published TCR beta repertoires from about 640 donors were re-analyzed and high-resolution HLA genotyping was added so that TCR occurrence patterns could be studied. Rather than drawing on any new phenotypic data, the later analysis identified candidate immune exposures from TCR beta sequences and the way those sequences occurred across donors. To decide whether each TCR beta V gene segment behaved as functional or pseudogenic, an earlier analysis of several hundred of the donors relied on high-throughput TCR beta sequencing. Donor age, sex, ethnicity and CMV serostatus were compiled together with the repertoire data. A later genetic analysis used genome-wide SNP genotypes for about 65% of the 666 donors, treating that subset as a discovery cohort. All discovery cohort repertoires had been generated on a single sequencing platform. Class I and class II HLA loci were covered by the typing at four-digit resolution. The number of donors typed differed by locus, with about 629-640 for A, B, C, DRB1 and DQB1, more than 500 for DQA1, under 610 for DPA1, and some 440 for DPB1. Because of strong linkage in the cohort, a few DR-DQ haplotypes were treated as single units for association and clustering. Among some 400 genotyped donors of the cohort, an average of around 250,000 unique TCR beta nucleotide sequences was sequenced per donor, of which 15% to 20% were non-productive.

The cohort consisted of 650 to 700 healthy bone marrow donors. All cohort members were sampled while nominally healthy, although unrecorded immune exposures were likely present. The donor was CMV seronegative and belonged to the group of several hundred seronegative cohort members. A peripheral blood sample was collected from each donor, and TCR beta sequencing was performed on peripheral blood mononuclear cells. Genomic DNA was extracted from the blood cell samples with the Qiagen DNeasy Blood Extraction Kit. Receptor libraries were prepared by the immunoSEQ multiplex PCR assay. The multiplex PCR relied on a mix of 60 forward primers for TCR Vbeta segments and 13 reverse primers for TCR Jbeta segments. The CDR3 region of rearranged TCR beta genes was amplified from genomic DNA with a multiplex PCR assay. Amplified TCR beta libraries were sequenced as 87-base-pair reads on the Illumina HiSeq System. In the authors' own workflow: Across the 670 or so repertoires, a later analysis counted tens of millions of unique TCR beta chains, 9 million to 14 million of which were shared by at least two donors. To remove PCR and sequencing errors, raw reads were error-corrected and collapsed into unique sequences using a nearest-neighbor algorithm that merged closely related sequences. CDR3 sequences were aligned to IMGT reference sequences to assign V, D and J gene segments. For a sequence to be retained, a match of at least six nucleotides was required to both a V gene segment and a J gene segment. A rearrangement counted as productive if the CDR3 had no stop codons and remained in frame with V and J, and every other rearrangement counted as non-productive. CDR3 was defined by IMGT convention, running from the second conserved V-encoded cysteine to the conserved J-encoded phenylalanine. Sequences without an unambiguous match to a single V gene segment were excluded from the earlier analysis of 450 to 750 of the donors. In an earlier analysis of approximately 550 of the donors, V segments were called functional above 56.7% productive rearrangements and were called segregating when the between-donor standard deviation exceeded 5%. A statistical classification framework was built to diagnose cytomegalovirus status from the catalog of TCR beta chain sequences. A later analysis assigned V and J genes by comparing TCR nucleotide sequences with IMGT/GENE-DB human TR gene sequences. The TCRdist pipeline was used in a later analysis to assign CDR3 sequences and most-parsimonious VDJ recombination scenarios. In a later analysis, each TCR beta chain was defined by its CDR3 amino acid sequence together with its V-gene family, and reads lacking a unique V-gene family were excluded. A later analysis removed 592 highly shared, low-generation-probability nucleotide sequences to deal with suspected cross-contamination and a sequencing artifact. A later analysis calculated a clonal expansion index for each public chain from normalized within-repertoire ranks of inferred template counts. A later analysis computed generation probabilities with a VDJ recombination model fitted to out-of-frame rearrangements, and checked the results against IGoR. A later analysis scored TCR-TCR, TCR-HLA and TCR-CMV co-occurrence with hypergeometric tests, applying a repertoire-size bias correction to TCR pairs. A later analysis estimated false discovery rates by permuting HLA or CMV assignments 20 times. In a later analysis, co-occurring TCRs were grouped with DBSCAN, and TCRdist sequence similarity was added when clustering was performed within HLA-allele-positive subsets. Co-occurrence clustering excluded repertoires with fewer than 30,000 or more than 120,000 public chains, plus five with anomalous nucleotide sharing. TCRdb took over this immuneACCESS table, retaining in-frame rearrangements with V and J assigned. Such tables are incomplete; in checked studies, under half of the missing clones stem from an unresolved V gene, and the remainder is unexplained. V and J calls and clone size follow that table, whereas D and trimming were derived from the DNA. The sample has some 75,000 clones on record. 4% to 5.5% of the sample is taken by the ten largest.

What the study reported, not specific to this receptor: A further reported finding was that TCR beta sequences accurately predicted the HLA-A and HLA-B alleles for most subjects in the first cohort. The authors suggested that the approach could potentially be generalized to other disease states and immunological phenotypes. In a later analysis, HLA-associated TCR beta chains were found to be more clonally expanded and to have lower generation probabilities than equally common non-associated chains. Because HLA typing was unavailable for some donors at each locus, only the typed subset was used in association tests. The only immune exposure information available for the cohort was CMV serostatus. A later genetic analysis associated a missense DCLRE1C variant with V-gene and J-gene trimming of TCR beta chains, and an independent cohort replicated the association. According to a later analysis, most CMV-associated TCR beta chains appeared to be HLA-restricted, and the HLA associations seemed to be driven largely by CMV exposure. A cluster of highly shared sequence variants was judged likely to represent a technical artifact of the sequencing pipeline. Cytomegalovirus status was reported to be diagnosed by the classifier with high specificity and sensitivity in both the original and validation cohorts. Specific HLA alleles were associated with 15,000 to 20,000 TCR beta sequences at a false discovery rate of 0.05 in a later analysis. Assigning TCR associations to individual alleles was difficult when HLA alleles, especially DR and DQ, strongly co-occurred. This cohort had only TCR beta chains sequenced, and the lack of alpha or paired-chain data limited which features could be detected. Because the 87-base-pair reads could not distinguish some IMGT-functional V segments, including TRBV6-2 and TRBV6-3, those segments were excluded. Presence/absence analyses assumed roughly uniform sequencing depth across donors, an assumption that may not hold. A later genetic analysis reported fewer N-insertions in productive TCRs among donors in an Asian-associated ancestry cluster than the roughly 720-donor mean. In a later analysis, the rate of TCR association differed among HLA loci, with DRB1 alleles having the most associated TCRs and HLA-C alleles having the fewest. In a later analysis, several top co-occurrence clusters were reported to appear linked to parvovirus B19, influenza, CMV and Epstein-Barr virus. In vitro tests confirmed that a few of the cytomegalovirus-associated TCR beta chains recognize cytomegalovirus antigens. Over 15 rarely observed V segments, including chromosome 9 orphons, were excluded from the earlier analysis of just under 600 of the donors because counts were too low. While some public TCRs were present in many individuals, most TCR sequences turned up only very rarely across donors. In an earlier analysis of about 600 of the donors, most TCR beta V segments appeared in productive rearrangements about 87% or about 30% of the time, broadly matching IMGT annotations. Linkage disequilibrium might explain the correlated functional status among segregating V segments, but an unknown experimental factor could not be excluded. A total of roughly 160 TCR beta chains were listed by the study as associated with cytomegalovirus.

Here V drops 4 bases and J drops 4 bases, and the junction holds 12 bases not matched to any gene. The CDR3 runs 16 amino acids, cysteine and phenylalanine included. The CDR3 DNA has 48 bases and is translated from base 1. The germline V gene yields SGHRS for CDR1 and YFSETQ for CDR2. The sequence links TRBV5-1 to TRBJ2-7; TRBD2 fits 9 bases in the junction. The source of this sequence is a middle-aged man in good health and CMV-seronegative. The specimen sequenced was PBMCs. The nucleotide sequence reads as follows: TGCGCCAGCAGCAGGGGGGGAGCGGGAGGTATGTACGAGCAGTACTTC. This gives the protein CASSRGGAGGMYEQYF.